These 8 T cell receptor beta chains were sequenced from one sample in a study of Ad26.COV2.S vaccination and SARS-CoV-2 variants. Generated by immunoSEQ multiplex PCR, the TCRdb table keeps only in-frame clones and is missing some. The sample carries roughly 380,000 clones, over 75% recorded once. As for treatment: around 19 received Ad26.COV2.S at low or high dose, single or two shots; roughly five received placebo; per-sample allocation not given. All samples were drawn on day 63, counting from the first vaccine or placebo injection. Sequenced material: peripheral blood, taken in a trial of Ad26.COV2.S vaccine versus placebo. The receptors derive from a person between 18 and 59 years old who received the Ad26.COV2.S COVID-19 vaccine or a placebo.

As DNA, the CDR3 is TGTGCCACCCGTGGGAGCGGGGGGACCCAGTACTTC. Translated, it gives CATRGSGGTQYF. The chain carries TRBV10-3 and TRBJ2-5, with TRBD2 matching over 8 bases. The CDR3 has 12 amino acids. CDR1 is ENHRY, CDR2 SYGVKD, per germline. Germline trimming cut 10 bases from V and 7 bases from J; bases unmatched to any gene: 8.

The V and J genes are TRBV10-3 and TRBJ2-5; possible D gene TRBD2, 6 bases. Trimming took 4 bases from V and 3 from J, leaving 15 bases between them. This CDR3 region has 15 residues. Germline CDR1 and CDR2: ENHRY and SYGVKD. The CDR3 DNA sequence: TGTGCCATCAGTGTCGCGGGACGGGGAGAAGAGACCCAGTACTTC. The encoded protein is CAISVAGRGEETQYF.

This clone came up once. This chain connects TRBV19 to TRBJ1-2; weak D call: TRBD1 (6 bases). V was trimmed by 7 bases and J by 5 bases, leaving 17 bases between them. This CDR3 is 14 amino acids long. Germline values: CDR1 LNHDA, CDR2 SQIVND (reference sequence). CDR3 in DNA: TGTGCCAGTACCCCAGGCGGGACAACATATGGCTACACCTTC. The encoded protein is CASTPGGTTYGYTF.

V and J are TRBV30 and TRBJ1-1; perhaps TRBD1 as D (5 bases). The CDR3 has 14 amino acids. V lost 3 bases and J 3 bases, leaving 14 bases between the germline ends. Germline V CDR1 and CDR2: GTSNPN, SVGIG (reference sequence). The CDR3 region is CAWSPRASDTEAFF. CDR3 nucleotide sequence: TGTGCCTGGAGCCCCAGGGCATCGGACACTGAAGCTTTCTTT.

J is TRBJ2-7 and V is TRBV7-2, with TRBD2 identical over 10 bases. The CDR3 length is 15 residues. V lost 6 bases, J lost 6 bases, and 11 bases stayed unmatched. The germline CDR1 and CDR2 sequences are SGHTA and FQGNSA. The CDR3, as DNA: TGTGCCAGCAGGCAGCGGGGGGGCCACATTGGCGAGCAGTACTTC. Translated: CASRQRGGHIGEQYF.

The chain has TRBV4-1 and TRBJ2-2; D is unclear. V dropped 4 bases and J dropped 5 bases, with 8 bases sitting between them. The CDR3 sequence is 13 residues long. The V gene's germline CDR1 is MGHRA and CDR2 YSYEKL. Written as DNA, the CDR3 is TGCGCCAGCAGCCCCCACCTAACCGGGGAGCTGTTTTTT. It is translated as CASSPHLTGELFF.

The V gene is TRBV7-3, the J gene TRBJ2-6; 13 bases map to TRBD2. This CDR3 contains 20 residues. The V segment lost 4 bases and the J segment 1 base; nucleotides outside the gene matches: 10. The germline gives CDR1 SGHTA, CDR2 FQGTGA. This CDR3 reads CASSSPGLAGTPSGANVLTF. Here the CDR3 DNA reads TGTGCCAGCAGCTCCCCGGGACTAGCGGGGACACCGTCTGGGGCCAACGTCCTGACTTTC.

The chain couples TRBV7-8 to TRBJ2-3, with D possibly TRBD2 on 7 matching bases. This CDR3 contains 16 residues. V was trimmed by 0 bases and J by 4 bases, leaving 14 bases between them. Germline CDR1 reads SGHVS; CDR2 reads FQNEAQ. The CDR3 sequence: CASSLAWRGGPDTQYF. The CDR3 DNA follows: TGTGCCAGCAGCTTAGCGTGGAGGGGGGGGCCAGATACGCAGTATTTT.